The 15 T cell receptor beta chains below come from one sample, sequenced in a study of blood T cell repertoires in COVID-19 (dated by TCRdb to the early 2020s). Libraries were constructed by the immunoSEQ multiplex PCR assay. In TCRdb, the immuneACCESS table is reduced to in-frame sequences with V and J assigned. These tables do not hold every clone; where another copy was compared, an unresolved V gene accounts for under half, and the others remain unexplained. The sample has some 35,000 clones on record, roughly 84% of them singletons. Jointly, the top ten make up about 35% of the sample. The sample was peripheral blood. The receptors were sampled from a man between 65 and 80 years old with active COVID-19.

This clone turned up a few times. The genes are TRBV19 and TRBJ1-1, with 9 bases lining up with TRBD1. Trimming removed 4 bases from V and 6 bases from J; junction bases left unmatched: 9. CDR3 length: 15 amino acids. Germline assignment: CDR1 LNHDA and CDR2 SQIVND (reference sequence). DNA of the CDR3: TGTGCCAGTAGTACGGACAGGGGATGGAAGGCTGAAGCTTTCTTT. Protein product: CASSTDRGWKAEAFF.

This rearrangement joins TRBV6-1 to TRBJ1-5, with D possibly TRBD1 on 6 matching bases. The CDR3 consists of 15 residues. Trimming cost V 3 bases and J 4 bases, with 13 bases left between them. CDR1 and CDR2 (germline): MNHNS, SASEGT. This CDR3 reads CASSDKQGINQPQHF. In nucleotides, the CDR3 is TGTGCCAGCAGTGATAAACAGGGAATTAATCAGCCCCAGCATTTT.

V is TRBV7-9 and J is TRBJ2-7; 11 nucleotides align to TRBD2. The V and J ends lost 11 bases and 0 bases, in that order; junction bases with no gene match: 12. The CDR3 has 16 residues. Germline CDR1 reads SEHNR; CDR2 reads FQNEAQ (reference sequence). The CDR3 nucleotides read TGTGCCCTATCGGGTCTAGCGGGAGGCCCCTCCTACGAGCAGTACTTC. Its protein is CALSGLAGGPSYEQYF.

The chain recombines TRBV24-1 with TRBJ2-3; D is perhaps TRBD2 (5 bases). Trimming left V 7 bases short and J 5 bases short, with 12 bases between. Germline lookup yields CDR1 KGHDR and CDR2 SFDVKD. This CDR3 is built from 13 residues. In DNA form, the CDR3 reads TGTGCCACCAGGAGGGCACGAGGAGATACGCAGTATTTT. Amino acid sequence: CATRRARGDTQYF.

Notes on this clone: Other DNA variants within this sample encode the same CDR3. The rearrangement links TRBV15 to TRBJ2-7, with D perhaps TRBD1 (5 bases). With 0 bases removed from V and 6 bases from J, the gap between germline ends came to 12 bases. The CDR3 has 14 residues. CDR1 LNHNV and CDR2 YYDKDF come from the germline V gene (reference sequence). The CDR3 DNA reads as TGTGCCACCAGCAGAGATGTAGGGGCCGGCGAGCAGTACTTC. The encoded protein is CATSRDVGAGEQYF.

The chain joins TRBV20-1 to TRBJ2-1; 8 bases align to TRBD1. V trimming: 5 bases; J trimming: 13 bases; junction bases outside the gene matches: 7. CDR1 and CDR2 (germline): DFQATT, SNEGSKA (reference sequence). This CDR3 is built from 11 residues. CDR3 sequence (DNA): TGCAGTGCTCTCCCCGACAGGGGTCAGTTCTTC. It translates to CSALPDRGQFF.

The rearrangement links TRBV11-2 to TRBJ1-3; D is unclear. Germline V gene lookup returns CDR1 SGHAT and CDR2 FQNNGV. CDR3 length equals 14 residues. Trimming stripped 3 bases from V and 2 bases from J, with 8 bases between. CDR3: CASSFLVTGNTIYF. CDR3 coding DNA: TGTGCCAGCAGCTTCCTAGTTACTGGAAACACCATATATTTT.

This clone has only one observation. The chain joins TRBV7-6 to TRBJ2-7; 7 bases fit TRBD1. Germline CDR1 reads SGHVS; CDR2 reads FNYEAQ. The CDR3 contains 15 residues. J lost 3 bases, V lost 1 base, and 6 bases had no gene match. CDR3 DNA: TGTGCCAGCAGCTTAGGGGGGACAGTGTTCTACGAGCAGTACTTC. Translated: CASSLGGTVFYEQYF.

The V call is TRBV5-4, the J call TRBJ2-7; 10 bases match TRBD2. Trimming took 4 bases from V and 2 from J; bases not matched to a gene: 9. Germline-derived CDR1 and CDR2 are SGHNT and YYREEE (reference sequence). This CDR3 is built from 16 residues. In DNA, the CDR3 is TGTGCCAGCAGCCCGAACGCGGGACTAGCGACCTACGAGCAGTACTTC. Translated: CASSPNAGLATYEQYF.

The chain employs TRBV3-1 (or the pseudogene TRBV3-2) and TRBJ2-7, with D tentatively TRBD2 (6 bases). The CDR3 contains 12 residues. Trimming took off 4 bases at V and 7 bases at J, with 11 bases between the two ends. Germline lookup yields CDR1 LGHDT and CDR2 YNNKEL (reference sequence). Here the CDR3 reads CASSLDGLEQYF. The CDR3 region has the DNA TGTGCCAGCAGCCTGGACGGACTAGAGCAGTACTTC.

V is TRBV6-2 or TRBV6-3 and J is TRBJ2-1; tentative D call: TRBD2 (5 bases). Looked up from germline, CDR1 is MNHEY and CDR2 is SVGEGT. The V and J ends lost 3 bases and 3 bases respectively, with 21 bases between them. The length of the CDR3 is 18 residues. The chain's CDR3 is CASSYGVGVPSGYNEQFF. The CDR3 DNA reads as TGTGCCAGCAGTTATGGGGTGGGAGTACCATCAGGCTACAATGAGCAGTTCTTC.

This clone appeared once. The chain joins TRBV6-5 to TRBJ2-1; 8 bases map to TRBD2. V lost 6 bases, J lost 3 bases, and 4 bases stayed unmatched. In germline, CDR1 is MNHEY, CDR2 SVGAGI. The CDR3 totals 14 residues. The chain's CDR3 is CASRGGGIYNEQFF. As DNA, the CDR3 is TGTGCCAGCAGGGGCGGGGGGATCTACAATGAGCAGTTCTTC.

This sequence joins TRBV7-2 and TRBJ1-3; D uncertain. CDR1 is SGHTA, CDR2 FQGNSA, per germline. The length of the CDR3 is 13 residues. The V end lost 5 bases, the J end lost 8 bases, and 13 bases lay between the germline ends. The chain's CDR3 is CASSPTGLDTIYF. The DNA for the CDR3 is TGTGCCAGCAGCCCGACCGGGTTGGACACCATATATTTT.

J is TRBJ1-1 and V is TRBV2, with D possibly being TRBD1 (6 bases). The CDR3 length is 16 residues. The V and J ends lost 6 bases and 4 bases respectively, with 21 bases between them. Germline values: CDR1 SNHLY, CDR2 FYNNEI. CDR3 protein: CASSYLTQGRVTEAFF. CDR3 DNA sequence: TGTGCCAGCAGCTATCTCACTCAGGGGAGGGTCACTGAAGCTTTCTTT.

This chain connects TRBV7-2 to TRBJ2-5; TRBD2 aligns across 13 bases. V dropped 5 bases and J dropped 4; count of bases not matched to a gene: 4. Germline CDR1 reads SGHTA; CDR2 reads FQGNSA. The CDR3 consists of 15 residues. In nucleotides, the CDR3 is TGTGCCAGCAGCCCACGACTAGCGGGAGGAGAGACCCAGTACTTC. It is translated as CASSPRLAGGETQYF.